This T cell receptor (beta chain) stems from a study of T cells in localized non-small cell lung cancer. Produced via immunoSEQ multiplex PCR; TCRdb's table is partial and in-frame only. The sample has roughly 6,700 clones, about 46% seen once. Germline assignment: CDR1 SNHLY and CDR2 FYNNEI. The V end was cut by 3 bases, the J end by 7 bases, with 15 bases between. This CDR3 comprises 14 residues. This TCR was recovered from a man aged 35 to 69 with stage III lung adenocarcinoma. The material sequenced was lung tumor tissue, taken before any cancer treatment. The genes are TRBV2 and TRBJ1-2, with D possibly being TRBD1 (6 bases). The CDR3 sequence: CASSDTTGWTGYTF. The DNA for the CDR3 is TGTGCCAGCAGTGATACGACAGGCTGGACTGGCTACACCTTC.